One sample yielded the 27 T cell receptor beta chains listed below, sequenced in a study of cytomegalovirus exposure and HLA in healthy donors. PCR primers comprised 60 Vbeta and 13 Jbeta primers. Method: immunoSEQ multiplex PCR; TCRdb's copy keeps in-frame clones and lacks some. The sample records approximately 150,000 clones, 70% to 85% being singletons. Sequences were obtained from PBMCs. These receptors were obtained from a woman in her twenties or thirties in good health and CMV-seropositive.

The gene calls are TRBV2 and TRBJ2-7, with D possibly matching TRBD2 (7 bases). The CDR3 sequence is 17 residues long. Trimming pared 0 bases from V and 6 bases from J, leaving 21 bases between. Germline V gene data show CDR1 as SNHLY and CDR2 as FYNNEI. CDR3 in amino acids: CASSEAATRGALCEQYF. The CDR3 DNA is TGTGCCAGCAGTGAAGCTGCAACCCGGGGGGCTCTTTGCGAGCAGTACTTC.

This sequence joins TRBV14 and TRBJ2-1, with D possibly being TRBD2 (6 bases). From germline, CDR1 is SGHDN and CDR2 FVKESK. This CDR3 contains 15 residues. V was clipped by 1 base and J by 6 bases, with 13 bases between them. CDR3 nucleotides: TGTGCCAGCAGCCAAGCTGTGACTAGTGGCAATGAGCAGTTCTTC. It yields the protein CASSQAVTSGNEQFF.

CDR3 DNA: TGTGCCAGCAGCTTGGTTCGCAGGCCGCACTATGGCTACACCTTC. Translating it yields CASSLVRRPHYGYTF. V usage is TRBV5-6 and J usage is TRBJ1-2; D is uncertain. Germline assignment: CDR1 SGHDT and CDR2 YYEEEE. This CDR3 has 15 amino acids. Trimming cost V 0 bases and J 3 bases, with 12 bases left between them.

The sample holds a few counts of this clone. V gene TRBV5-1 combines with J gene TRBJ2-5; 13 bases are a match to TRBD2. J gave up 5 bases and V 3 bases, and 7 bases lay outside the gene matches. CDR3 length: 16 residues. Germline CDR1 and CDR2: SGHRS and YFSETQ. CDR3 sequence (DNA): TGCGCCAGCAGCTCGAGGACTAGCGGGAGCGGGGAGACCCAGTACTTC. The encoded protein is CASSSRTSGSGETQYF.

This clone was recorded only once. The rearrangement joins TRBV4-1 to TRBJ2-7, with D possibly TRBD2 on 5 matching bases. Trimming removed 2 bases from V and 6 bases from J, with 17 bases in between. Germline assignment: CDR1 MGHRA and CDR2 YSYEKL. CDR3 length equals 15 residues. As DNA, the CDR3 is TGCGCCAGCAGCCAACTTGGCGAGGGATCAGGCGAGCAGTACTTC. Translating it yields CASSQLGEGSGEQYF.

V and J are TRBV5-1 and TRBJ2-7; 11 nucleotides line up with TRBD1. The trim removed 2 bases at V and 3 bases at J, leaving 4 bases unmatched. Germline V gene lookup returns CDR1 SGHRS and CDR2 YFSETQ. The CDR3 extends over 15 amino acids. CDR3 protein: CASSLGTGGDYEQYF. CDR3 nucleotide sequence: TGCGCCAGCAGCTTAGGGACAGGGGGGGACTACGAGCAGTACTTC. The variable domain in full, with the rest retrieved from reference TRBV5-1 and TRBJ2-7, is KAGVTQTPRYLIKTRGQQVTLSCSPISGHRSVSWYQQTPGQGLQFLFEYFSETQRNKGNFPGRFSGRQFSNSRSEMNVSTLELGDSALYLCASSLGTGGDYEQYFGPGTRLTVT.

The CDR3 spells CAWSAQGGRVETQYF. In DNA form, the CDR3 reads TGTGCCTGGAGTGCCCAGGGAGGCCGGGTAGAGACCCAGTACTTC. V and J are TRBV30 and TRBJ2-5; maybe TRBD2 (6 bases). The germline V and J ends were trimmed by 1 base and 4 bases, with 16 bases remaining between them. Looked up from germline, CDR1 is GTSNPN and CDR2 is SVGIG (reference sequence). This CDR3 is built from 15 residues.

The rearrangement uses TRBV18 and TRBJ1-1; D is perhaps TRBD1 (6 bases). With 3 bases removed from V and 0 bases from J, the gap between germline ends came to 11 bases. The germline V gene has CDR1 KGHSH and CDR2 LQKENI. The CDR3 has 15 amino acids. This chain's CDR3 is CASSPQGPLNTEAFF. CDR3 nucleotides: TGTGCCAGCTCACCCCAGGGGCCCCTGAACACTGAAGCTTTCTTT.

This clone was seen only a few times. This sequence joins TRBV7-7 and TRBJ2-5, with 9 bases matching TRBD1. Germline-derived CDR1 and CDR2 are SSHAT and FNYEAQ (reference sequence). The junction had 1 base not matched to a gene; V was cut back by 0 bases and J by 2 bases. This CDR3 is built from 15 residues. The CDR3: CASSLAGTGQETQYF. Written as DNA, the CDR3 is TGTGCCAGCAGCTTAGCGGGGACAGGGCAAGAGACCCAGTACTTC. The entire variable domain, with the rest obtained from reference TRBV7-7 and TRBJ2-5, is as follows: GAGVSQSPRYKVTKRGQDVTLRCDPISSHATLYWYQQALGQGPEFLTYFNYEAQPDKSGLPSDRFSAERPEGSISTLTIQRTEQRDSAMYRCASSLAGTGQETQYFGPGTRLLVL.

This clone was seen at least ten times. The chain links TRBV11-3 to TRBJ2-3; TRBD2 agrees at 9 bases. The CDR3 runs 16 residues. The trim removed 0 bases at V and 5 bases at J, leaving 6 bases unmatched. CDR1 SGHNT and CDR2 YENEEA come from the germline V gene. CDR3 amino acids: CASSLEGIAGEDTQYF. The CDR3 DNA is TGTGCCAGCAGCTTAGAAGGAATAGCGGGAGAAGATACGCAGTATTTT.

V is TRBV9 and J is TRBJ2-1; TRBD2 matches at 13 bases. Germline V lookup: CDR1 SGDLS, CDR2 YYNGEE. J lost 8 bases, V lost 7 bases, and 6 bases had no gene match. This CDR3 is 14 amino acids long. The CDR3 reads CASSGTSGIDEQFF. The CDR3 DNA is TGTGCCAGCTCAGGGACTAGCGGGATTGATGAGCAGTTCTTC.

This chain joins TRBV9 and TRBJ1-4, with a possible D match to TRBD1 (5 bases). V dropped 3 bases and J dropped 7 bases, with 10 bases sitting between them. This CDR3 spans 13 amino acids. Germline V gene lookup returns CDR1 SGDLS and CDR2 YYNGEE. In DNA form, the CDR3 reads TGTGCCAGCAGCGCAACAGGAGTTGAAAAACTGTTTTTT. It specifies CASSATGVEKLFF. Based on the CDR3 plus reference TRBV9 and TRBJ1-4, the full variable domain is DSGVTQTPKHLITATGQRVTLRCSPRSGDLSVYWYQQSLDQGLQFLIQYYNGEERAKGNILERFSAQQFPDLHSELNLSSLELGDSALYFCASSATGVEKLFFGSGTQLSVL.

The chain employs TRBV7-9 and TRBJ2-2; a weak D match, TRBD2 (7 bases). The CDR3 runs to 15 residues. Trimming removed 5 bases at V and 5 bases at J, with 15 bases between. In germline, CDR1 is SEHNR, CDR2 FQNEAQ (reference sequence). The DNA for the CDR3 is TGTGCCAGCAGCCTTTCCGCGGGGGCTACCGGGGAGCTGTTTTTT. Its protein is CASSLSAGATGELFF.

The chain is built from TRBV6-5 and TRBJ1-5, with 9 positions matching TRBD1. The germline V gene has CDR1 MNHEY and CDR2 SVGAGI. CDR3 size: 12 residues. With V trimmed by 5 bases and J by 9 bases, 2 bases remained unmatched. The CDR3 sequence is CASSPQGAPQHF. Here the CDR3 DNA reads TGTGCCAGCAGTCCACAGGGGGCGCCCCAGCATTTT.

The J gene is TRBJ2-5, the V gene TRBV5-1; D might be TRBD1 (6 bases). CDR1 and CDR2 (germline): SGHRS, YFSETQ. Trimming pared 1 base from V and 2 bases from J, leaving 6 bases between. The CDR3 contains 13 residues. This CDR3 reads CASSLQGQETQYF. CDR3 nucleotide sequence: TGCGCCAGCAGCTTGCAGGGGCAAGAGACCCAGTACTTC.

The rearrangement links TRBV2 to TRBJ2-7; the D is unclear. In germline, CDR1 is SNHLY, CDR2 FYNNEI. Trimming cost V 1 base and J 1 base, with 5 bases left between them. The CDR3 has 13 amino acids. The CDR3, as DNA: TGTGCCAGCAGTGAAGAGAGATCCTACGAGCAGTACTTC. It encodes CASSEERSYEQYF.

The chain uses TRBV19 and TRBJ2-7, with 12 nucleotides matching TRBD2. Germline CDR1 and CDR2: LNHDA and SQIVND (reference sequence). V was clipped by 3 bases and J by 7 bases; unmatched bases: 4. This CDR3 has 14 residues. Here the CDR3 reads CASSMSTSGREQYF. The CDR3 DNA follows: TGTGCCAGTAGTATGAGTACTAGCGGGAGGGAGCAGTACTTC.

This chain uses TRBV4-1 with TRBJ2-7; 11 bases line up with TRBD2. Germline values: CDR1 MGHRA, CDR2 YSYEKL. J lost 7 bases, V lost 0 bases, and 8 bases had no gene match. The CDR3 loop spans 16 amino acids. The CDR3 loop is CASSQDRTSGSGEQYF. In DNA form, the CDR3 reads TGCGCCAGCAGCCAAGATCGTACTAGCGGGAGCGGGGAGCAGTACTTC.

The chain carries TRBV7-9 and TRBJ2-4, with 8 bases matching TRBD1. The germline V gene has CDR1 SEHNR and CDR2 FQNEAQ (reference sequence). The J segment lost 7 bases and the V segment lost 7 bases, leaving 18 bases of the junction unmatched. This CDR3 comprises 17 residues. CDR3 DNA: TGTGCCAGCACCTCGTCCGGGACAGGAGATTTGTCGAACATTCAGTACTTC. This encodes CASTSSGTGDLSNIQYF. Full variable domain (rest looked up from reference TRBV7-9 and TRBJ2-4): DTGVSQNPRHKITKRGQNVTFRCDPISEHNRLYWYRQTLGQGPEFLTYFQNEAQLEKSRLLSDRFSAERPKGSFSTLEIQRTEQGDSAMYLCASTSSGTGDLSNIQYFGAGTRLSVL.

A remark on this clone: An end of the junction differs from the germline gene, which may be a read error. The chain has TRBV30 and TRBJ2-1; 8 nucleotides agree with TRBD2. The CDR3 consists of 13 residues. Looked up from germline, CDR1 is GTSNPN and CDR2 is SVGIG (reference sequence). CDR3 loop: CACTGTRANKQFF. The CDR3, as DNA: TGTGCCTGCACGGGGACTAGGGCCAATAAGCAGTTCTTC.

This clone is a singleton in its sample. The chain carries TRBV5-1 and TRBJ2-7; weak D call: TRBD2 (5 bases). The V gene's germline CDR1 is SGHRS and CDR2 YFSETQ. Trimming left V 4 bases short and J 4 bases short, with 18 bases between. This CDR3 contains 15 residues. The CDR3 here is CASSLIGLQGYEQYF. CDR3 DNA: TGCGCCAGCAGCCTAATAGGACTGCAAGGGTACGAGCAGTACTTC.

The chain couples TRBV5-1 to TRBJ1-6; 12 nucleotides align to TRBD1. Per germline, CDR1 SGHRS and CDR2 YFSETQ. This CDR3 has 16 amino acids. With 4 bases clipped from V and 5 bases from J, the junction kept 4 bases outside the gene matches. CDR3 nucleotide sequence: TGCGCCAGCAGCCTGGGACAGGGGGCCGATAATTCACCCCTCCACTTT. The encoded protein is CASSLGQGADNSPLHF.

V is TRBV11-3 and J is TRBJ1-5; a possible D gene is TRBD1 (5 bases). The ends were cut back, 1 base at V and 5 bases at J, with 12 bases in the middle. This CDR3 comprises 15 residues. The V gene's germline CDR1 is SGHNT and CDR2 YENEEA. CDR3: CASSLVAGRDQPQHF. The CDR3 region has the DNA TGTGCCAGCAGCTTAGTGGCAGGGAGGGATCAGCCCCAGCATTTT.

Only a few counts were recorded for this clone. The J gene is TRBJ2-1, the V gene TRBV2; no clear D gene. CDR3 length: 12 amino acids. The germline V gene has CDR1 SNHLY and CDR2 FYNNEI. The V end was cut by 10 bases, the J end by 8 bases, with 15 bases between. CDR3 nucleotides: TGTGCCACCACGACCTCGAGCGATGAGCAGTTCTTC. Translating it yields CATTTSSDEQFF.

The chain links TRBV4-3 to TRBJ2-7, with TRBD2 identical over 7 bases. The CDR3 is 16 residues long. J lost 7 bases, V lost 0 bases, and 12 bases had no gene match. Germline values: CDR1 LGHNA, CDR2 YSLEER. CDR3: CASSQDLGAGVGEQYF. The DNA for the CDR3 is TGCGCCAGCAGCCAAGATTTAGGGGCGGGGGTTGGGGAGCAGTACTTC.

The V gene is TRBV10-3, the J gene TRBJ1-4, with TRBD1 identical over 8 bases. CDR1 is ENHRY and CDR2 is SYGVKD in the germline V gene. J gave up 3 bases and V 5 bases, and 8 bases lay outside the gene matches. The length of the CDR3 is 16 residues. The CDR3 protein is CAISQGAEQSNEKLFF. The CDR3 nucleotides read TGTGCCATCAGTCAGGGGGCGGAGCAGTCTAATGAAAAACTGTTTTTT.

The chain employs TRBV11-3 and TRBJ2-3; 7 bases line up with TRBD1. Losses at the gene ends were 7 bases for V and 1 base for J; bases not matched to a gene: 5. CDR1 is SGHNT, CDR2 YENEEA, per germline. CDR3 length: 14 residues. The CDR3 region is CASKRGHGTDTQYF. CDR3 DNA sequence: TGTGCCAGCAAAAGGGGGCACGGCACAGATACGCAGTATTTT.